This T cell receptor beta chain was captured in a study of Ad26.COV2.S vaccination and SARS-CoV-2 variants. Trimming shortened V by 1 base and J by 2 bases, and 12 bases separated the two germline ends. CDR1 SGHDN and CDR2 FVKESK come from the germline V gene. This CDR3 has 15 amino acids. Treatment denoted: around 19 received Ad26.COV2.S at low or high dose, single or two shots; five or six received placebo; per-sample allocation not given. On day 63 after the first injection, vaccine and placebo recipients gave samples. Study outcomes and limitations: Considerable breadth of spike-specific CD8+ and CD4+ T cell responses has reportedly been documented following vaccination.

The protocol was immunoSEQ multiplex PCR, while the TCRdb copy is restricted to in-frame clones and leaves out a portion. The data hold a few hundred thousand clones, with around 87% observed a single time. To note about this clone: Its antigen is not identified.

This specimen consisted of peripheral blood, obtained in a trial of Ad26.COV2.S vaccine versus placebo. This receptor was taken from a person between 18 and 65 years old who received the Ad26.COV2.S COVID-19 vaccine or a placebo. The J gene is TRBJ2-7, the V gene TRBV14; the D gene is possibly TRBD1 (6 bases). The CDR3 reads CASSQAGTPPYEQYF. Written as DNA, the CDR3 is TGTGCCAGCAGCCAAGCGGGGACACCACCCTACGAGCAGTACTTC.